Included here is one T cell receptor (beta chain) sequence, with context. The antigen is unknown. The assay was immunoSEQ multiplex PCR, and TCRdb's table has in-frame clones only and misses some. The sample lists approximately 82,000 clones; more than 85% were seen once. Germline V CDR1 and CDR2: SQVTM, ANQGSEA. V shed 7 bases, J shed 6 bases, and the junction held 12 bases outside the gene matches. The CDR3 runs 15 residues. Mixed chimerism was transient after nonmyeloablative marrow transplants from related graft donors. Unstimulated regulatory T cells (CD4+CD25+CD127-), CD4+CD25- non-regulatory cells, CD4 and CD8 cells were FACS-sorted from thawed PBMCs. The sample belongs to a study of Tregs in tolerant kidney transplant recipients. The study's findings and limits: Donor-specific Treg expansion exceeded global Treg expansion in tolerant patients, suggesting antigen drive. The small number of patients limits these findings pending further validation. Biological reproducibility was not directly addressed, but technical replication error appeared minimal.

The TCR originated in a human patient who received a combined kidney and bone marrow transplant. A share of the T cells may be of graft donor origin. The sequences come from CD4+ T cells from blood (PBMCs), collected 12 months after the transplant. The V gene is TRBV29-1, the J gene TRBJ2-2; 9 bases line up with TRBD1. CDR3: CSAGQGSTPSGELFF. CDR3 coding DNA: TGCAGCGCCGGACAGGGGTCGACCCCCTCCGGGGAGCTGTTTTTT.